The 10 T cell receptor beta chains presented below share a single source sample, sequenced in a study of shared clonotypes between healthy human individuals. This table comes from immunoSEQ multiplex PCR, and its TCRdb copy is limited to in-frame clones, with some not included. The profile shows 2 million or so clones, roughly 94% of them singletons. Naive CD8 isolation took CD45RO-negative cells positively selected for CCR7 and excluded terminally differentiated effector memory CD45RA+ cells. Sequencing was carried out using naive CD8+ T cells sorted from blood. The receptors shown here come from a man aged 18 to 29 in good health.

This chain connects TRBV30 to TRBJ2-3, with 10 nucleotides matching TRBD2. The CDR3 extends over 16 amino acids. Germline-derived CDR1 and CDR2 are GTSNPN and SVGIG (reference sequence). V was pared by 0 bases and J by 2 bases, with 5 bases of the junction left unmatched. The CDR3 bases are TGTGCCTGGAGTGTCGGAGCGGGAGGGATCACAGATACGCAGTATTTT. Its protein is CAWSVGAGGITDTQYF.

The chain couples TRBV6-5 to TRBJ2-3; D may be TRBD1 (6 bases). The ends were cut back, 2 bases at V and 2 bases at J, with 11 bases in the middle. The CDR3 sequence is 15 residues long. In germline, CDR1 is MNHEY, CDR2 SVGAGI. This CDR3 reads CASSYEDSDTDTQYF. The CDR3 DNA reads as TGTGCCAGCAGTTACGAGGACAGTGACACAGATACGCAGTATTTT.

The chain employs TRBV5-6 and TRBJ2-7, with 13 bases lining up with TRBD2. From germline, CDR1 is SGHDT and CDR2 YYEEEE. With 4 bases clipped from V and 6 bases from J, the junction kept 4 bases outside the gene matches. CDR3 length: 14 residues. The DNA for the CDR3 is TGTGCCAGCAGCCAGGGACTAGCGGGAAGCGAGCAGTACTTC. It is translated as CASSQGLAGSEQYF.

V and J are TRBV28 and TRBJ2-3; 14 bases are a match to TRBD2. The trim removed 0 bases at V and 5 bases at J, leaving 4 bases unmatched. The CDR3 is made up of 17 amino acids. CDR1 and CDR2 (germline): MDHEN, SYDVKM. This CDR3 is CASSLWGLAGAEDTQYF. CDR3 DNA: TGTGCCAGCAGTTTATGGGGACTAGCGGGGGCCGAAGATACGCAGTATTTT.

V is TRBV5-6 and J is TRBJ1-4, with TRBD1 as a possible D gene (5 bases). Trimming removed 1 base at V and 5 bases at J, with 12 bases between. Germline CDR1 reads SGHDT; CDR2 reads YYEEEE. This CDR3 is 15 amino acids long. The CDR3 protein is CASSLFGGANEKLFF. The CDR3 coding sequence is TGTGCCAGCAGCTTGTTCGGAGGGGCGAATGAAAAACTGTTTTTT.

Written as DNA, the CDR3 is TGTGCCAGCAGCTGGGGTGGGGAGCAGTACTTC. The encoded protein is CASSWGGEQYF. The chain combines TRBV13 with TRBJ2-7; D gene uncertain. This CDR3 contains 11 residues. Trimming took 4 bases from V and 7 from J, leaving 8 bases between them. The germline gives CDR1 PRHDT, CDR2 FYEKMQ (reference sequence).

V usage is TRBV7-8 and J usage is TRBJ1-2; D possibly corresponds to TRBD1 (5 bases). Germline assignment: CDR1 SGHVS and CDR2 FQNEAQ. Trimming pared 2 bases from V and 6 bases from J, leaving 22 bases between. The CDR3 runs to 17 residues. CDR3 coding DNA: TGTGCCAGCAGCTTACCCGAATCTAAGGGACCGTTCGATGGCTACACCTTC. It specifies CASSLPESKGPFDGYTF.

Worth noting for this clone: This may stem from a read error, because a much larger clone lies one nucleotide away. In the same sample, other DNA sequences code for this CDR3. The genes are TRBV28 and TRBJ2-1; 15 bases are shared with TRBD2. Unmatched junction bases numbered 0, after V lost 3 bases and J lost 6 bases. CDR1 and CDR2 (germline): MDHEN, SYDVKM. This CDR3 region has 15 residues. The DNA of the CDR3 is TGTGCCAGCAGTTTGGGACTAGCGGGGGGCAATGAGCAGTTCTTC. It translates to CASSLGLAGGNEQFF.

V and J are TRBV27 and TRBJ1-1, with D possibly matching TRBD1 (6 bases). Germline assignment: CDR1 MNHEY and CDR2 SMNVEV (reference sequence). This CDR3 comprises 12 residues. V shed 6 bases and J shed 7 bases, with 12 bases lying between them. The CDR3 reads CASSPQGFEAFF. In nucleotides, the CDR3 is TGTGCCAGCAGCCCACAGGGATTTGAAGCTTTCTTT.

This chain joins TRBV2 and TRBJ2-5, with 8 positions matching TRBD2. The CDR3 consists of 14 residues. Per germline, CDR1 SNHLY and CDR2 FYNNEI. The junction had 6 bases not matched to a gene; V was cut back by 3 bases and J by 6 bases. The CDR3 here is CASSEGTSWQTQYF. The DNA for the CDR3 is TGTGCCAGCAGTGAGGGGACTAGTTGGCAGACCCAGTACTTC.